These T cell receptor beta chains were read from a single sample in a study of OX40 agonist ivuxolimab in advanced cancers. TCRdb's copy holds only in-frame clones and misses some; the assay was immunoSEQ multiplex PCR. This table has fewer than 85,000 clones, over 80% appearing once. The starting material was CD4+ or CD8+ T cells sorted from blood, obtained in a trial of the OX40 agonist ivuxolimab. Receptors originate from an adult with an advanced solid tumor such as melanoma, head and neck, liver or kidney cancer. CDR3s include the opening cysteine and the closing phenylalanine or tryptophan. The order of the fields is CDR3 length, V gene, J gene, clone size, D gene, CDR3 protein, CDR3 DNA. D genes are given only for firm matches. Where a row states a size, it is once, few, many or the class of an expanded clone; other rows omit it.

15,TRBV27,TRBJ2-7,-,-,CASSLTPYSSYEQYF,TGTGCCAGCAGTTTAACCCCCTACAGTTCCTACGAGCAGTACTTC
12,TRBV30,TRBJ2-3,-,-,CAWREITDTQYF,TGTGCCTGGCGAGAAATCACAGATACGCAGTATTTT
15,TRBV2,TRBJ1-2,few,-,CASSEGGRNLRGYTF,TGTGCCAGCAGTGAAGGGGGTAGGAACCTGAGAGGCTACACCTTC
13,TRBV13,TRBJ2-3,few,-,CASSFSPTDTQYF,TGTGCCAGCAGCTTCTCTCCCACAGATACGCAGTATTTT
15,TRBV13,TRBJ2-1,-,-,CASSLTGFSYNEQFF,TGTGCCAGCAGCTTAACAGGGTTCTCCTACAATGAGCAGTTCTTC
14,TRBV5-1,TRBJ1-1,once,-,CASSLRGMDTEAFF,TGCGCCAGCAGCTTAAGGGGGATGGACACTGAAGCTTTCTTT
15,TRBV19,TRBJ2-7,-,TRBD1,CASSIQGQGAYEQYF,TGTGCCAGTAGTATACAGGGACAGGGGGCGTACGAGCAGTACTTC
15,TRBV9,TRBJ1-2,-,-,CASSVVSGPLYGYTF,TGTGCCAGCAGCGTAGTAAGCGGACCTCTCTATGGCTACACCTTC
15,TRBV5-6,TRBJ2-5,-,-,CASSLQELPRETQYF,TGTGCCAGCAGCTTGCAGGAACTCCCTCGGGAGACCCAGTACTTC
13,TRBV6-6,TRBJ1-1,-,-,CASSYSISFEAFF,TGTGCCAGCAGTTACTCGATTTCCTTTGAAGCTTTCTTT
13,TRBV19,TRBJ2-1,-,-,CASTSGPYNEQFF,TGTGCCAGTACTTCAGGGCCCTACAATGAGCAGTTCTTC
15,TRBV27,TRBJ2-7,-,TRBD1,CASRPLRTGSYEQYF,TGTGCCAGCAGACCCCTCCGGACAGGATCCTACGAGCAGTACTTC
13,TRBV6-5,TRBJ2-1,-,-,CASSEDSHNEQFF,TGTGCCAGCAGTGAAGACAGTCACAATGAGCAGTTCTTC
14,TRBV7-9,TRBJ1-4,-,-,CASSFAGELEKLFF,TGTGCCAGCAGCTTTGCGGGGGAACTAGAAAAACTGTTTTTT
14,TRBV28,TRBJ2-3,-,-,CASSFLAGTDTQYF,TGTGCCAGCAGTTTTCTCGCCGGCACAGATACGCAGTATTTT
13,TRBV5-4,TRBJ1-2,-,-,CASSLGGNYGYTF,TGTGCCAGCAGCTTGGGTGGGAACTATGGCTACACCTTC
19,TRBV4-1,TRBJ1-1,-,-,CASSQVTLGPRRGNTEAFF,TGCGCCAGCAGCCAAGTTACCTTGGGGCCGAGACGAGGGAACACTGAAGCTTTCTTT
13,TRBV7-9,TRBJ2-1,-,-,CASSLDPYNEQFF,TGTGCCAGCAGCTTGGACCCATACAATGAGCAGTTCTTC
14,TRBV19,TRBJ2-5,-,-,CASSLSAYQETQYF,TGTGCCAGTAGTTTAAGCGCTTACCAAGAGACCCAGTACTTC
14,TRBV27,TRBJ2-7,-,-,CASRETGQLYEQYF,TGTGCCAGCAGAGAAACAGGGCAACTATACGAGCAGTACTTC
17,TRBV4-2,TRBJ2-3,-,-,CASSRLLSGFSTDTQYF,TGTGCCAGCAGCCGGTTGCTTAGCGGCTTCAGCACAGATACGCAGTATTTT
14,TRBV5-5,TRBJ2-1,-,-,CASLSGIDYNEQFF,TGTGCCAGTCTTAGCGGAATTGACTACAATGAGCAGTTCTTC
13,TRBV19,TRBJ2-7,-,-,CASSIVGDHEQYF,TGTGCCAGTAGTATCGTCGGGGACCACGAGCAGTACTTC
16,TRBV19,TRBJ2-1,-,TRBD2,CASSISHGRSDNEQFF,TGTGCCAGTAGTATTTCCCACGGGAGGTCTGACAATGAGCAGTTCTTC
13,TRBV13,TRBJ2-1,-,-,CASSTGLNNEQFF,TGTGCCAGCAGCACCGGACTAAACAATGAGCAGTTCTTC
15,TRBV13,TRBJ1-2,-,-,CASSPRTAIGYGYTF,TGTGCCAGCAGCCCCAGGACGGCTATCGGCTATGGCTACACCTTC
17,TRBV5-6,TRBJ1-3,-,TRBD1,CASSPSGQGAHGNTIYF,TGTGCCAGCAGCCCCTCCGGACAGGGGGCGCATGGAAACACCATATATTTT
15,TRBV2,TRBJ1-6,-,-,CASLLVLSYNSPLHF,TGTGCCAGCCTATTGGTCCTCTCCTATAATTCACCCCTCCACTTT
14,TRBV27,TRBJ1-1,-,-,CASSLSGTTTEAFF,TGTGCCAGCAGTTTATCTGGCACCACGACTGAAGCTTTCTTT